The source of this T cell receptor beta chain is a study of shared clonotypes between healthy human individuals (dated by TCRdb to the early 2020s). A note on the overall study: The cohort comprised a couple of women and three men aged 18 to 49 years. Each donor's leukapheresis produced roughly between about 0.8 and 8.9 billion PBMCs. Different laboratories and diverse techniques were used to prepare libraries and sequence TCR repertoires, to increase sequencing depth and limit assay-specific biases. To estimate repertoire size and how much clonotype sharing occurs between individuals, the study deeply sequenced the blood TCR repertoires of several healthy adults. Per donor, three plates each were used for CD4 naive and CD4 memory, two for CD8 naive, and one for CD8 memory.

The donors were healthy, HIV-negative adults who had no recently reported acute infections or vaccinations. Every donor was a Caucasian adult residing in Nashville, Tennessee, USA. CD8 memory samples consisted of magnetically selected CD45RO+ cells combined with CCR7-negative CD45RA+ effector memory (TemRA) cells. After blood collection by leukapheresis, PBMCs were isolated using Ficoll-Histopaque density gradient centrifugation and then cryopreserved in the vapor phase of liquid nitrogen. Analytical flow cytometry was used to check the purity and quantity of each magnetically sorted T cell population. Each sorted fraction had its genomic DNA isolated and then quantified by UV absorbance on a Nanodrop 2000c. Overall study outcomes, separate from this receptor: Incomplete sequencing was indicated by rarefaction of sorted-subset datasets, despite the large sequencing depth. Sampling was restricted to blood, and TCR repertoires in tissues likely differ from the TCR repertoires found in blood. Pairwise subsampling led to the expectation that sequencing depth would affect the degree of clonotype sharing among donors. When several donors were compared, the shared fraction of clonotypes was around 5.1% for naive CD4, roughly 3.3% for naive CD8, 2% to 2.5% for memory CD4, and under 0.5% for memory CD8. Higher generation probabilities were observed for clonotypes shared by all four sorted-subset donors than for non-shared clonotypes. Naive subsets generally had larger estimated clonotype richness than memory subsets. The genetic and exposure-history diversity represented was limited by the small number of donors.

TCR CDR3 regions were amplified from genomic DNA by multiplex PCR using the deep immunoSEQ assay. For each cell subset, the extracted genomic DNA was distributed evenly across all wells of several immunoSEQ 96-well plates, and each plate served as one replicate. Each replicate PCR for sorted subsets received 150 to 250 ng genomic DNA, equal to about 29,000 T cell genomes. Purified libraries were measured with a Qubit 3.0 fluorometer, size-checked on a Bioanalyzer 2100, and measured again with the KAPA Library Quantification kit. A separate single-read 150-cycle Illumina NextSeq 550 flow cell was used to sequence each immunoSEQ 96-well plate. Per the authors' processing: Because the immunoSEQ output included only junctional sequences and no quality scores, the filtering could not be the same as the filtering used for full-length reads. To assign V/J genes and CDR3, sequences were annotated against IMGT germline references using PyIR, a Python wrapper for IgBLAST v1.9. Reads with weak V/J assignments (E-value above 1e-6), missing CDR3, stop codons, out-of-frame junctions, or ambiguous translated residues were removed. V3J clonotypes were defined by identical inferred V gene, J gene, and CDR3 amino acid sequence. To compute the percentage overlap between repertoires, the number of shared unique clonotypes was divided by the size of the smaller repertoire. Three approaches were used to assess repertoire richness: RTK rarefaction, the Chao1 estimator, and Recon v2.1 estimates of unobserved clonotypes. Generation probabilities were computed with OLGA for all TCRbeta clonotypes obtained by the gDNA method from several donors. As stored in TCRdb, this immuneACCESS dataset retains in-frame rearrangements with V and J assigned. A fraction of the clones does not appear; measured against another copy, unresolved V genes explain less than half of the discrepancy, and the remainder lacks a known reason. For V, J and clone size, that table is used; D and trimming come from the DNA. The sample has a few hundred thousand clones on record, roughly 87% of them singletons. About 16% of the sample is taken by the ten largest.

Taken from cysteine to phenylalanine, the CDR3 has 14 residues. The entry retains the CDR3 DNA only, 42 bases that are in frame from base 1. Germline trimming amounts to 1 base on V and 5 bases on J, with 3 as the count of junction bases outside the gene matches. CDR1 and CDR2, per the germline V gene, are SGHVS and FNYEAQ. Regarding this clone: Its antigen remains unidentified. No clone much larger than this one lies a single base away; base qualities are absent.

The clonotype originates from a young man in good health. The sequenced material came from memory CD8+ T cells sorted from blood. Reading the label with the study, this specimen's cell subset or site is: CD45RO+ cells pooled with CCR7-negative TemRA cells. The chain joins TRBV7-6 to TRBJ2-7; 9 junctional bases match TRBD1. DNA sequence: TGTGCCAGCAGCTTAGAACAGGGGGCGGACGAGCAGTACTTC. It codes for CASSLEQGADEQYF.